The T cell receptor (beta chain) described here comes from a study of OX40 agonist ivuxolimab in advanced cancers. Study-level background: Treatment of patients was with ivuxolimab, an agonistic anti-OX40 (CD134) antibody. Six ivuxolimab dose levels, 0.01 to 10 mg/kg, were given intravenously every 2 weeks. Among those treated, three patients had partial responses, one with hepatocellular carcinoma and two with cutaneous melanoma. Study-wide results and limits: The CD4+ and CD8+ T cells in the blood had expanded clonally by week 6 at 0.1 to 3.0 mg/kg.

Some clones are missing from TCRdb's copy, which holds only in-frame ones; the method was immunoSEQ multiplex PCR. The repertoire holds more than 15,000 clones, with 86% as singletons. The CDR3 covers 16 residues. V gave up 4 bases and J gave up 6 bases; unmatched junction bases: 6. Germline V gene lookup returns CDR1 MNHNS and CDR2 SASEGT. This clone was found once. The antigen remains unidentified. This chain joins TRBV6-1 and TRBJ2-7, with 16 bases matching TRBD2. The sequence was collected from an adult with an advanced solid tumor such as melanoma, head and neck, liver or kidney cancer. Here the sequenced sample was CD4+ or CD8+ T cells sorted from blood, taken in a trial of the OX40 agonist ivuxolimab. In nucleotides, the CDR3 is TGTGCCAGCAGTGCCCCCGGGACTAGCGGGAGGGGCGAGCAGTACTTC. It codes for CASSAPGTSGRGEQYF.